These 12 T cell receptor beta chains originate from one sample sequenced in a study of blood T cells in healthy people across ages. With a J-beta primer mix and a sample-barcoded 5' primer, a second PCR ran about 7 to 12 cycles. A single record per CDR3 protein comes from TCRdb applying MiXCR to the 5' RACE reads. In the table there are about 640,000 distinct CDR3 sequences, approximately 59% of which are singletons. The sample was blood. Receptors originate from a man aged 60 to 75 in good health.

This rearrangement joins TRBV10-3 to TRBJ2-1, with TRBD1 as a possible D gene (5 bases). Germline values: CDR1 ENHRY, CDR2 SYGVKD. CDR3 size: 14 residues. V was pared by 2 bases and J by 8 bases, with 13 bases between. CDR3 coding DNA: TGTGCCATCAGTGAGGGCAGGGTCAGGGATGAGCAGTTCTTC. Translated, it gives CAISEGRVRDEQFF.

The table lists this clonotype with a few counts. The V gene is TRBV29-1, the J gene TRBJ2-5; 10 positions agree with TRBD2. The CDR3 contains 16 residues. The V gene end was trimmed by 4 bases and the J gene end by 1 base; junction bases not matched to a gene: 9. Germline assignment: CDR1 SQVTM and CDR2 ANQGSEA. CDR3 DNA: TGCAGCGTTGGAGGGCTAGCGGGGGCCTCCCAAGAGACCCAGTACTTC. This gives the protein CSVGGLAGASQETQYF. The variable domain in full, completed from reference TRBV29-1 and TRBJ2-5, reads SAVISQKPSRDICQRGTSLTIQCQVDSQVTMMFWYRQQPGQSLTLIATANQGSEATYESGFVIDKFPISRPNLTFSTLTVSNMSPEDSSIYLCSVGGLAGASQETQYFGPGTRLLVL.

The CDR3: CATRGSGESTDTQYF. CDR3 sequence (DNA): TGCGCCACCAGGGGTAGCGGGGAGAGCACAGATACGCAGTATTTT. V and J are TRBV10-2 and TRBJ2-3; TRBD2 matches at 8 bases. V shed 10 bases, J shed 0 bases, and the junction held 9 bases outside the gene matches. The CDR3 runs 15 residues. Germline loops: CDR1 WSHSY, CDR2 SAAADI.

This rearrangement joins TRBV3-1 to TRBJ1-2; no clear D. There are 14 residues in the CDR3. Germline V CDR1 and CDR2: LGHDT, YNNKEL (reference sequence). The V gene lost 1 base and the J gene lost 3 bases, with 9 bases spanning the gap. CDR3: CASSQVPWDYGYTF. In DNA form, the CDR3 reads TGTGCCAGCAGCCAAGTCCCCTGGGACTATGGCTACACCTTC.

This clonotype was detected many times. The germline gene is not matched at one end of the junction; a read error may be the cause. V and J are TRBV12-3 or TRBV12-4 and TRBJ2-3; weak D call: TRBD2 (7 bases). There are 14 residues in the CDR3. Here the CDR3 DNA reads TGTGCCAGCAGTTTTAGGGGGGGCGCAGATGCGCAGTATTTT. Translated, it gives CASSFRGGADAQYF.

This clonotype was observed a few times. The rearrangement links TRBV20-1 to TRBJ2-1; D is perhaps TRBD1 (6 bases). Trimming pared 3 bases from V and 8 bases from J, leaving 11 bases between. The CDR3 sequence is 12 residues long. In germline, CDR1 is DFQATT, CDR2 SNEGSKA (reference sequence). The CDR3 DNA follows: TGCAGTGCTAGGCAGGGGATGGATGAGCAGTTCTTC. Protein sequence: CSARQGMDEQFF.

V gene TRBV2 combines with J gene TRBJ2-1, with 13 bases lining up with TRBD2. Germline CDR1 and CDR2: SNHLY and FYNNEI. There are 17 residues in the CDR3. J was trimmed by 0 bases and V by 6 bases; bases with no gene match: 5. The CDR3 is CASRQTSGGSSYNEQFF. The CDR3 bases are TGTGCCAGCAGACAGACTAGCGGGGGGAGCTCCTACAATGAGCAGTTCTTC.

This chain joins TRBV6-5 and TRBJ2-1, with D unresolved. V lost 0 bases to trimming and J lost 12 bases, with 9 bases between them. CDR1 is MNHEY and CDR2 is SVGAGI in the germline V gene. The CDR3 totals 12 residues. This CDR3 is CASSYSPWLQFF. CDR3 DNA: TGTGCCAGCAGTTACTCTCCGTGGCTGCAGTTCTTC.

The chain links TRBV4-2 to TRBJ2-1; 11 bases line up with TRBD2. V shed 3 bases and J 4 bases; nucleotides not matched to a gene: 8. This CDR3 region has 17 residues. Germline CDR1 reads LGHNA; CDR2 reads YNFKEQ. The CDR3 region has the DNA TGTGCCAGCAGCCATGCCGCGGGACTAGCGGAATACAATGAGCAGTTCTTC. Amino acid sequence: CASSHAAGLAEYNEQFF.

The chain uses TRBV6-5 and TRBJ2-7, with TRBD1 matching over 7 bases. J lost 3 bases, V lost 0 bases, and 5 bases had no gene match. The CDR3 sequence is 15 residues long. CDR1 is MNHEY, CDR2 SVGAGI, per germline. The CDR3 DNA reads as TGTGCCAGCAGTTACTCGATGGCAGGGGGCTACGAGCAGTACTTC. Protein product: CASSYSMAGGYEQYF.

This sequence joins TRBV9 and TRBJ2-3; D is perhaps TRBD1 or TRBD2 (5 bases each). The CDR3 is 18 residues long. The germline CDR1 and CDR2 sequences are SGDLS and YYNGEE. V lost 4 bases, J lost 4 bases, and 25 bases lay in between. CDR3 loop: CASSPLGVLHARADTQYF. The DNA of the CDR3 is TGTGCCAGCAGCCCATTGGGGGTCCTCCACGCCAGGGCAGATACGCAGTATTTT.

In its sample, this clonotype was seen a few times. This chain's CDR3 is CATSDGGRLQETQYF. The CDR3 nucleotides read TGTGCCACCAGTGATGGGGGACGGCTCCAAGAGACCCAGTACTTC. The V call is TRBV24-1, the J call TRBJ2-5; D could derive from TRBD1 or TRBD2 (5 bases each). The CDR3 is 15 amino acids. Trimming shortened V by 3 bases and J by 1 base, and 11 bases separated the two germline ends. Germline V gives CDR1 KGHDR, CDR2 SFDVKD.